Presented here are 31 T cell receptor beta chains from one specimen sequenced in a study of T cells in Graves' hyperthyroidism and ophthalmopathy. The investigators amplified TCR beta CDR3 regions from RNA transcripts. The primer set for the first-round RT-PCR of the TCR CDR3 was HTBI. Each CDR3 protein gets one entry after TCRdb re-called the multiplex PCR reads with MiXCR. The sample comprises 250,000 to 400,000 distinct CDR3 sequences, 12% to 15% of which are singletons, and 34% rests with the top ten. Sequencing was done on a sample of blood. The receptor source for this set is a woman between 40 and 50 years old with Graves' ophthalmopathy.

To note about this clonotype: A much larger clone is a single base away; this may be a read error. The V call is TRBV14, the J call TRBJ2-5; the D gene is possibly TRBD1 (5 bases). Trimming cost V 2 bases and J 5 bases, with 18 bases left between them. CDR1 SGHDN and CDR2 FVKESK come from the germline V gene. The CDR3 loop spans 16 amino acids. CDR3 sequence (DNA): TGTGCCAGCAGCCAAAAACCAGGGCCCGTTTCGGAGACCCAGTACTTC. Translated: CASSQKPGPVSETQYF.

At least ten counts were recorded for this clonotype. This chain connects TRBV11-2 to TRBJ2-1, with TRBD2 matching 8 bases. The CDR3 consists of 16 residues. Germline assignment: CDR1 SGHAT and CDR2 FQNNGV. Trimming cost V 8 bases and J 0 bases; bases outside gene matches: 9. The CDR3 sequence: CASVRAAGGSYNEQFF. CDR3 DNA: TGTGCCAGCGTCCGGGCGGCGGGGGGCTCCTACAATGAGCAGTTCTTC.

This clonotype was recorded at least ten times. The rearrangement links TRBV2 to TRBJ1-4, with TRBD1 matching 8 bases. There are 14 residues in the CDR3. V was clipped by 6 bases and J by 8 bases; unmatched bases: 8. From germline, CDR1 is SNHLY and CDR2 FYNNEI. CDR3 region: CASSSTGAGEKLFF. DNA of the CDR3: TGTGCCAGCAGCTCGACAGGGGCCGGGGAAAAACTGTTTTTT.

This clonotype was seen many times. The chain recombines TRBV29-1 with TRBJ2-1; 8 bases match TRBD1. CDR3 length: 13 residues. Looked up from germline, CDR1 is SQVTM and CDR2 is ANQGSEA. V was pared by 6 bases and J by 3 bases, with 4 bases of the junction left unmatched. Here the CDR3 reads CSVRTGNYNEQFF. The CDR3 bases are TGCAGCGTCAGGACAGGGAACTACAATGAGCAGTTCTTC.

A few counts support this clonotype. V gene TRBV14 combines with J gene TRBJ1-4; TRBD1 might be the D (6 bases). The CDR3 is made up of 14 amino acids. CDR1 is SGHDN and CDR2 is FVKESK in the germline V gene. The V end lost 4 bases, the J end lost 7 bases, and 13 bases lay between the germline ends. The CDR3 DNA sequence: TGTGCCAGCAGCCGGGGGGCGCGGAGTGAAAAACTGTTTTTT. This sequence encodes CASSRGARSEKLFF.

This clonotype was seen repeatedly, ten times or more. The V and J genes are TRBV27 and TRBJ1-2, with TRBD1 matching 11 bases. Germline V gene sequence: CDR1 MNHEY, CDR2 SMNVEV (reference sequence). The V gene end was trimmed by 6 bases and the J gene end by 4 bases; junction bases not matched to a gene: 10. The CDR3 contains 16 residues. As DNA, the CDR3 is TGTGCCAGCAGAGGGGACAGGGGGAAAGGTCCCTATGGCTACACCTTC. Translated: CASRGDRGKGPYGYTF.

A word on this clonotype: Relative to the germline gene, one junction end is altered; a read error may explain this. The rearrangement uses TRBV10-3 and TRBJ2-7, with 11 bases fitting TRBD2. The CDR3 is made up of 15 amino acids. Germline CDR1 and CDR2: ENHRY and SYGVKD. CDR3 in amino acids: CAISESLAGGYGQYF. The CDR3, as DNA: TGTGCCATCAGTGAGTCGCTAGCGGGGGGATACGGGCAGTACTTC.

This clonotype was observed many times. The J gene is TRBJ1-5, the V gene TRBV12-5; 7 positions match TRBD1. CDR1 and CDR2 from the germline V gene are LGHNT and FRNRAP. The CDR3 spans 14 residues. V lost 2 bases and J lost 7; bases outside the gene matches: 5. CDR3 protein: CASGLYQGEQPQHF. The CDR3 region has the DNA TGTGCTAGTGGTTTGTATCAGGGGGAACAGCCCCAGCATTTT.

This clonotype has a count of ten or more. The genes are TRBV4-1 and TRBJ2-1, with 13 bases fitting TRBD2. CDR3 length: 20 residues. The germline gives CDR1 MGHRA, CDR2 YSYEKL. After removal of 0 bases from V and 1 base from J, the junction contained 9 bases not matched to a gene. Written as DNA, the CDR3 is TGCGCCAGCAGCCAAGAGTGGCGGACTAGCGGGAGCCGTTCCTACAATGAGCAGTTCTTC. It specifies CASSQEWRTSGSRSYNEQFF.

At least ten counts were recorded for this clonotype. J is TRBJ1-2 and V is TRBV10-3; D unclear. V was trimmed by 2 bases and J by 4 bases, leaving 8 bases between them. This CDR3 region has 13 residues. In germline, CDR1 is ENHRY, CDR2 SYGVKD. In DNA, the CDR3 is TGTGCCATCAGTGAGATCCGGAGCTATGGCTACACCTTC. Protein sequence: CAISEIRSYGYTF.

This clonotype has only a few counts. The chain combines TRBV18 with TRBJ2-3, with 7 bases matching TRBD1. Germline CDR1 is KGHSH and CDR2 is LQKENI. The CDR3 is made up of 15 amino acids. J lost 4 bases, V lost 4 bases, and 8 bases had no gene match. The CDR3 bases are TGTGCCAGCTCACGGTCCGGGACAGTCGCAGATACGCAGTATTTT. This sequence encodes CASSRSGTVADTQYF.

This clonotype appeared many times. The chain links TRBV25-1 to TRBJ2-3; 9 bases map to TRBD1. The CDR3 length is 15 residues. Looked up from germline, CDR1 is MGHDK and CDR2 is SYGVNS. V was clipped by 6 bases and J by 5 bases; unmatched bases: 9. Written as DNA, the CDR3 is TGTGCCAGCAGAGGAGGGACAGGGCGGGGAGATACGCAGTATTTT. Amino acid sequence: CASRGGTGRGDTQYF.

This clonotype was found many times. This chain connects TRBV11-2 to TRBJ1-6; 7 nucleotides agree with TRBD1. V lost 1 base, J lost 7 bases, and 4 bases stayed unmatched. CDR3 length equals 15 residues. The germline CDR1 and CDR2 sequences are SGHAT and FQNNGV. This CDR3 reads CASSLVGGSNSPLHF. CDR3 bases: TGTGCCAGCAGCTTAGTAGGGGGCTCAAATTCACCCCTCCACTTT.

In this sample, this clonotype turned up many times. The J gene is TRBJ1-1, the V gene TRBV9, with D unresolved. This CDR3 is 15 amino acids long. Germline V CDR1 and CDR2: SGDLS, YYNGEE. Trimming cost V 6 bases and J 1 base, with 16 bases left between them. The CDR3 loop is CASNPQIRANTEAFF. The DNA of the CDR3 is TGTGCCAGCAACCCTCAGATCCGCGCGAACACTGAAGCTTTCTTT.

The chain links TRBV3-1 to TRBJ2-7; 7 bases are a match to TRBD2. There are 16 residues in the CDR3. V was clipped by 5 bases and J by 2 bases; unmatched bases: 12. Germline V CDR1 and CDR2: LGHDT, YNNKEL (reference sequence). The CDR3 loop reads CASSSILAIGPYEQYF. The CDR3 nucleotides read TGTGCCAGCAGCTCAATACTAGCGATCGGCCCCTACGAGCAGTACTTC.

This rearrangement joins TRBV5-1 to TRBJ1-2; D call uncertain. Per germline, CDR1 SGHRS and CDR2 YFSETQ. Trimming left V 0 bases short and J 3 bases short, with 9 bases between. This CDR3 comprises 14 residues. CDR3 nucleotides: TGCGCCAGCAGCTTGGATGTCAGTGACTATGGCTACACCTTC. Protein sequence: CASSLDVSDYGYTF.

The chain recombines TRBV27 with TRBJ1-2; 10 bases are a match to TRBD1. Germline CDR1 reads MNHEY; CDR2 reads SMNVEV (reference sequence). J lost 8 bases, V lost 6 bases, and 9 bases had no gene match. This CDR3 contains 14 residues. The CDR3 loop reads CASSYGTGEEGYTF. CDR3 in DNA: TGTGCCAGCAGCTACGGGACAGGGGAAGAAGGCTACACCTTC.

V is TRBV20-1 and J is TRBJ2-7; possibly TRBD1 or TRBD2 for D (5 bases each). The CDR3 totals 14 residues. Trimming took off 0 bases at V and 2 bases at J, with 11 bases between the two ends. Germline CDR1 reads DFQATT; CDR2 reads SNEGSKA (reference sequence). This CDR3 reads CSARDRGRPYEQYF. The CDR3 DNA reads TGCAGTGCTAGAGATAGGGGACGACCCTACGAGCAGTACTTC.

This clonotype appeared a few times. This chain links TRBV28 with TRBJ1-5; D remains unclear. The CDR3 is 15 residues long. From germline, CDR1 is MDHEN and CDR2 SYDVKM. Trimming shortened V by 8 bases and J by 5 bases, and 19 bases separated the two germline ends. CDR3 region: CASRVASSNYQPQHF. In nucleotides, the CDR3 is TGTGCCAGCCGAGTGGCGTCCTCGAACTATCAGCCCCAGCATTTT.

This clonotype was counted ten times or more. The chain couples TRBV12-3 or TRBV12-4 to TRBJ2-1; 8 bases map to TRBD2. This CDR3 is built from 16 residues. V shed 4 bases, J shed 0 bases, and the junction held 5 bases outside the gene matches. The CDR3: CASSWLAGRSYNEQFF. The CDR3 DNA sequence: TGTGCCAGCAGTTGGTTAGCGGGGCGCTCCTACAATGAGCAGTTCTTC.

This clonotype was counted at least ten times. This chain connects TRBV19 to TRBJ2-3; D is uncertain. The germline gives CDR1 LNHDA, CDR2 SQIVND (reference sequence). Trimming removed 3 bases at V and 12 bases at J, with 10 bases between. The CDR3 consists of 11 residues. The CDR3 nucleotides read TGTGCCAGTAGTATGCTGAGTCTACAGTATTTT. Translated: CASSMLSLQYF.

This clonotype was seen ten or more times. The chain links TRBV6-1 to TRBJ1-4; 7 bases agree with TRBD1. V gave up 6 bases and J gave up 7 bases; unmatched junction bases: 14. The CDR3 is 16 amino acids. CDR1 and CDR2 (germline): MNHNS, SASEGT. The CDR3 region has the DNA TGTGCCAGCAGAACGTGGGACAGTTCTCGGAGTGAAAAACTGTTTTTT. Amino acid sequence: CASRTWDSSRSEKLFF.

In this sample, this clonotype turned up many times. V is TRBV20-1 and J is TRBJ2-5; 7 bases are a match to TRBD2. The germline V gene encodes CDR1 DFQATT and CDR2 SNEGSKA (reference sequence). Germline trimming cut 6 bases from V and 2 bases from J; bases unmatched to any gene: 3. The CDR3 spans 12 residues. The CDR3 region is CSARTRQETQYF. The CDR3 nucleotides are TGCAGTGCAAGGACTAGGCAAGAGACCCAGTACTTC.

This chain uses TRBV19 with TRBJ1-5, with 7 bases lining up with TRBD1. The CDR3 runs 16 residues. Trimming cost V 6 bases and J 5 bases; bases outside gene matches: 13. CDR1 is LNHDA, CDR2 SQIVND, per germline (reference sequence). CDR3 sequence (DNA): TGTGCCAGTAGCATCCTAGGAGGGGGCGATTATCAGCCCCAGCATTTT. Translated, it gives CASSILGGGDYQPQHF.

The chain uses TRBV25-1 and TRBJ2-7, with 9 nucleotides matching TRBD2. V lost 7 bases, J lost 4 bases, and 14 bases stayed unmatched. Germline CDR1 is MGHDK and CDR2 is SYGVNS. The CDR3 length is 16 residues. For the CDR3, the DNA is TGTGCCAGCACGAACTCCCGAGCGGGAGGACGGTACGAGCAGTACTTC. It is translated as CASTNSRAGGRYEQYF.

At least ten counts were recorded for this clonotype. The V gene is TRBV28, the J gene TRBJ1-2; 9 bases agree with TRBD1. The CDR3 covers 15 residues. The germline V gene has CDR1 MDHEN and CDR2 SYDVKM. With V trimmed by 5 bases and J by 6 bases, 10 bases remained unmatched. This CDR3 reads CASSPLRDREDGYTF. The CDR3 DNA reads TGTGCCAGCAGTCCCCTGCGGGACAGGGAGGATGGCTACACCTTC.

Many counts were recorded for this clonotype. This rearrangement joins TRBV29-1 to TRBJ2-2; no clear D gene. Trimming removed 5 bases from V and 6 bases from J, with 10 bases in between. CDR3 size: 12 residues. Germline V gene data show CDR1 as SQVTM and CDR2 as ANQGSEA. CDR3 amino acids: CSVTTGPGELFF. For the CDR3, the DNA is TGCAGCGTTACAACTGGTCCCGGGGAGCTGTTTTTT.

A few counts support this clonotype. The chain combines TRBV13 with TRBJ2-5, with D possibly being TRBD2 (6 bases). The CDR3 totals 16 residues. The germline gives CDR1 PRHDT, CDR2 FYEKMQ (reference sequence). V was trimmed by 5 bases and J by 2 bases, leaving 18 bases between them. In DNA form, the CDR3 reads TGTGCCAGCAGCCTCCCGGGACTGCGGTATCAAGAGACCCAGTACTTC. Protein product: CASSLPGLRYQETQYF.

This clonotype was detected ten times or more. Here the CDR3 DNA reads TGTGCCACCAGCAGAGATCCAGGGGGAAGTCAGCCCCAGCATTTT. Its translation is CATSRDPGGSQPQHF. This chain links TRBV15 with TRBJ1-5; 7 nucleotides agree with TRBD1. The V and J ends lost 0 bases and 6 bases, in that order; junction bases with no gene match: 5. Germline CDR1 LNHNV, CDR2 YYDKDF (reference sequence). The CDR3 is made up of 15 amino acids.

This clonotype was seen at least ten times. The CDR3 DNA sequence: TGTGCCAGCAGCGGCCGGACAGGGGATGATGGCGGGGAGCTGTTTTTT. Residues: CASSGRTGDDGGELFF. The chain uses TRBV7-9 and TRBJ2-2; 9 nucleotides line up with TRBD1. After removal of 5 bases from V and 7 bases from J, the junction contained 11 bases not matched to a gene. This CDR3 has 16 amino acids. The V gene's germline CDR1 is SEHNR and CDR2 FQNEAQ (reference sequence).

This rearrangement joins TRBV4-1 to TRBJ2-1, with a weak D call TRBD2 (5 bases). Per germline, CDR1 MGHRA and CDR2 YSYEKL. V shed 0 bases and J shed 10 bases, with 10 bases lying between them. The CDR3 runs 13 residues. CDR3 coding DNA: TGCGCCAGCAGCCAAGATCAGCGGAAGGAGCAGTTCTTC. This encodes CASSQDQRKEQFF.